These 18 T cell receptor beta chains originate from one sample sequenced in a study of radiation and T cells in renal cell carcinoma. The method was immunoSEQ multiplex PCR; TCRdb's version includes in-frame clones alone and lacks a portion of them. The repertoire holds some 150,000 clones, with about 88% as singletons. The time point is: baseline pretreatment blood. Treatment reported: 15 Gy SBRT to primary tumor, nephrectomy 4 weeks later. This material consisted of blood, taken from a patient whose treatment included radiotherapy and nephrectomy. Source of these receptors: a woman aged 50 to 60 with renal cell carcinoma.

The CDR3 loop reads CASSPRTSGDREQYF. The DNA of the CDR3 is TGTGCCAGCAGTCCTAGGACTAGCGGGGATCGCGAGCAGTACTTC. This chain links TRBV6-5 with TRBJ2-5; 12 bases line up with TRBD2. The J call may not be correct, given that the DNA end is closer to TRBJ2-7. Germline CDR1 is MNHEY and CDR2 is SVGAGI. CDR3 length: 15 residues.

CDR3 in amino acids: CASSRNRGRGNTIYF. In DNA form, the CDR3 reads TGTGCCAGTAGTCGAAACAGGGGGCGAGGAAACACCATATATTTT. The gene calls are TRBV19 and TRBJ1-3, with TRBD1 matching over 9 bases. The CDR3 contains 15 residues. The trim removed 5 bases at V and 4 bases at J, leaving 6 bases unmatched. Germline-derived CDR1 and CDR2 are LNHDA and SQIVND (reference sequence). The whole variable domain, remainder taken from reference TRBV19 and TRBJ1-3, is DGGITQSPKYLFRKEGQNVTLSCEQNLNHDAMYWYRQDPGQGLRLIYYSQIVNDFQKGDIAEGYSVSREKKESFPLTVTSAQKNPTAFYLCASSRNRGRGNTIYFGEGSWLTVV.

CDR3 coding DNA: TGTGCCAGCAGTTACGGGACAGGGACGAACACTGAAGCTTTCTTT. This sequence encodes CASSYGTGTNTEAFF. The chain combines TRBV6-6 with TRBJ1-1; TRBD1 aligns across 9 bases. J lost 1 base, V lost 2 bases, and 2 bases had no gene match. CDR1 is MNHNY and CDR2 is SVGAGI in the germline V gene (reference sequence). This CDR3 has 15 amino acids.

The chain combines TRBV30 with TRBJ1-2, with 11 nucleotides matching TRBD1. The V gene end was trimmed by 3 bases and the J gene end by 8 bases; junction bases not matched to a gene: 2. The germline V gene has CDR1 GTSNPN and CDR2 SVGIG (reference sequence). The CDR3 covers 12 residues. This CDR3 is CAWRDRGLGYTF. DNA of the CDR3: TGTGCCTGGAGGGACAGGGGGCTCGGCTACACCTTC. The full variable domain, completed using reference TRBV30 and TRBJ1-2, is SQTIHQWPATLVQPVGSPLSLECTVEGTSNPNLYWYRQAAGRGLQLLFYSVGIGQISSEVPQNLSASRPQDRQFILSSKKLLLSDSGFYLCAWRDRGLGYTFGSGTRLTVV.

This sequence joins TRBV5-1 and TRBJ1-3; D may be TRBD1 (6 bases). Trimming took 4 bases from V and 3 from J, leaving 14 bases between them. Germline V gene lookup returns CDR1 SGHRS and CDR2 YFSETQ. The CDR3 spans 15 residues. In DNA, the CDR3 is TGCGCCAGCAGCAGGATGGCAGGGGATGGAAACACCATATATTTT. This sequence encodes CASSRMAGDGNTIYF.

The chain carries TRBV5-5 and TRBJ1-5, with D uncertain. CDR1 and CDR2 from the germline V gene are SGHKS and YYEKEE (reference sequence). Trimming shortened V by 0 bases and J by 7 bases, and 8 bases separated the two germline ends. The CDR3 totals 13 residues. This chain's CDR3 is CASSLGVEQPQHF. CDR3 sequence (DNA): TGTGCCAGCAGCTTGGGGGTAGAGCAGCCCCAGCATTTT.

The CDR3 reads CASKDGGASATDTQYF. As DNA, the CDR3 is TGTGCCAGTAAAGACGGAGGAGCGTCGGCCACAGATACGCAGTATTTT. The chain links TRBV19 to TRBJ2-3; possibly TRBD2 for D (5 bases). The V end lost 7 bases, the J end lost 2 bases, and 19 bases lay between the germline ends. The CDR3 runs to 16 residues. Germline V CDR1 and CDR2: LNHDA, SQIVND (reference sequence).

The CDR3 protein is CASPPMRQGVSYGYTF. Here the CDR3 DNA reads TGTGCCAGCCCTCCTATGCGACAGGGTGTGAGCTATGGCTACACCTTC. This chain connects TRBV18 to TRBJ1-2, with 7 bases lining up with TRBD1. The trim removed 8 bases at V and 4 bases at J, leaving 16 bases unmatched. Per the germline V gene, CDR1 is KGHSH and CDR2 is LQKENI. This CDR3 region has 16 residues.

This clone was observed a few times. The CDR3 reads CASSYKGVNTEAFF. Here the CDR3 DNA reads TGTGCCAGCAGCTACAAGGGAGTGAACACTGAAGCTTTCTTT. This chain joins TRBV13 and TRBJ1-1, with D hard to call. There are 14 residues in the CDR3. Germline lookup yields CDR1 PRHDT and CDR2 FYEKMQ (reference sequence). Trimming removed 4 bases at V and 0 bases at J, with 9 bases between.

The chain has TRBV19 and TRBJ2-4; D may be TRBD1 (6 bases). V gave up 3 bases and J gave up 4 bases, with 25 bases separating them. The germline gives CDR1 LNHDA, CDR2 SQIVND (reference sequence). There are 19 residues in the CDR3. CDR3 residues: CASSIRVQVSEGDKNIQYF. The CDR3 nucleotides are TGTGCCAGTAGTATTCGGGTTCAGGTTAGCGAGGGGGATAAAAACATTCAGTACTTC.

The rearrangement uses TRBV15 and TRBJ2-3, with 9 bases aligning to TRBD2. The CDR3 is 16 amino acids. V shed 0 bases, J shed 2 bases, and the junction held 3 bases outside the gene matches. Germline V gene lookup returns CDR1 LNHNV and CDR2 YYDKDF (reference sequence). In nucleotides, the CDR3 is TGTGCCACCAGCAGAGAAGCGGGGGGATTCACAGATACGCAGTATTTT. This sequence encodes CATSREAGGFTDTQYF.

This chain connects TRBV19 to TRBJ1-5, with D unclear. Germline V lookup: CDR1 LNHDA, CDR2 SQIVND (reference sequence). The V end lost 5 bases, the J end lost 1 base, and 12 bases lay between the germline ends. CDR3 length equals 15 residues. The CDR3, as DNA: TGTGCCAGTAGTTACTTGGACGGGAGCAATCAGCCCCAGCATTTT. This gives the protein CASSYLDGSNQPQHF.

The chain carries TRBV5-4 and TRBJ1-1, with D tentatively TRBD1 (5 bases). The CDR3 is made up of 15 amino acids. The V gene lost 4 bases and the J gene lost 4 bases, with 17 bases spanning the gap. The germline gives CDR1 SGHNT, CDR2 YYREEE (reference sequence). DNA of the CDR3: TGTGCCAGCAGCCATCCCGGGTCCCAGGGCACTGAAGCTTTCTTT. It specifies CASSHPGSQGTEAFF. Supplemented by reference TRBV5-4 and TRBJ1-1, the full variable domain reads ETGVTQSPTHLIKTRGQQVTLRCSSQSGHNTVSWYQQALGQGPQFIFQYYREEENGRGNFPPRFSGLQFPNYSSELNVNALELDDSALYLCASSHPGSQGTEAFFGQGTRLTVV.

This clone appeared a few times. The chain has TRBV6-1 and TRBJ1-6, with 7 bases lining up with TRBD1. CDR1 is MNHNS and CDR2 is SASEGT in the germline V gene. V lost 4 bases, J lost 4 bases, and 7 bases stayed unmatched. CDR3 length: 16 amino acids. DNA of the CDR3: TGTGCCAGCAGTGTACAGGGGCAACGATATAATTCACCCCTCCACTTT. As protein: CASSVQGQRYNSPLHF.

A word on this clone: In this CDR3 the conserved last residue, phenylalanine or tryptophan, is missing, so a read error is likely. The DNA is omitted, as the CDR3 cannot be located on it reliably, and the CDR3 follows TCRdb's listing. This chain connects TRBV20-1 to TRBJ1-2. Germline V gene data show CDR1 as DFQATT and CDR2 as SNEGSKA (reference sequence). A total of 10 residues make up the CDR3, ends included. The CDR3 is CSAPGTPLQV.

The rearrangement links TRBV20-1 to TRBJ2-7; maybe TRBD2 (6 bases). V lost 0 bases and J 9 bases, leaving 9 bases between the germline ends. CDR1 is DFQATT and CDR2 is SNEGSKA in the germline V gene (reference sequence). CDR3 length equals 11 residues. Here the CDR3 reads CSARDGGLQYF. The CDR3 DNA is TGCAGTGCTAGAGATGGGGGGTTGCAGTACTTC.

A remark on this clone: The same CDR3 also results from other DNA sequences found in this sample. This rearrangement joins TRBV19 to TRBJ1-1; maybe TRBD1 (6 bases). This CDR3 region has 13 residues. V was cut by 3 bases and J by 1 base, with 6 bases left in between. Germline V lookup: CDR1 LNHDA, CDR2 SQIVND (reference sequence). CDR3 nucleotide sequence: TGTGCCAGTAGTATCAGGGGGAACACTGAAGCTTTCTTT. Translating it yields CASSIRGNTEAFF.

The chain has TRBV5-4 and TRBJ2-2, with D unclear. V lost 4 bases and J lost 9, with 10 bases in between. The CDR3 runs 12 residues. The germline gives CDR1 SGHNT, CDR2 YYREEE (reference sequence). The CDR3 sequence is CASSGPFRELFF. The CDR3 nucleotides read TGTGCCAGCAGCGGACCGTTCCGGGAGCTGTTTTTT.